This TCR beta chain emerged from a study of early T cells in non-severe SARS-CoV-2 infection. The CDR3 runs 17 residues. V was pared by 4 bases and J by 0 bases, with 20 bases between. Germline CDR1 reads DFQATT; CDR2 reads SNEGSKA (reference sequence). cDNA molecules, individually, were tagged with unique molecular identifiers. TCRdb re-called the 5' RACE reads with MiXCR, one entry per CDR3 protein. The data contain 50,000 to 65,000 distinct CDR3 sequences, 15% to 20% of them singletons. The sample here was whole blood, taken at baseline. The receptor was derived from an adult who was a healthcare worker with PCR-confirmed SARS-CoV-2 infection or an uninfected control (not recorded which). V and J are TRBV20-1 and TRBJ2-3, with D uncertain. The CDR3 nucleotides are TGCAGTGCTACTCCGTTTGGAACTACAATAAGCACAGATACGCAGTATTTT. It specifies CSATPFGTTISTDTQYF.